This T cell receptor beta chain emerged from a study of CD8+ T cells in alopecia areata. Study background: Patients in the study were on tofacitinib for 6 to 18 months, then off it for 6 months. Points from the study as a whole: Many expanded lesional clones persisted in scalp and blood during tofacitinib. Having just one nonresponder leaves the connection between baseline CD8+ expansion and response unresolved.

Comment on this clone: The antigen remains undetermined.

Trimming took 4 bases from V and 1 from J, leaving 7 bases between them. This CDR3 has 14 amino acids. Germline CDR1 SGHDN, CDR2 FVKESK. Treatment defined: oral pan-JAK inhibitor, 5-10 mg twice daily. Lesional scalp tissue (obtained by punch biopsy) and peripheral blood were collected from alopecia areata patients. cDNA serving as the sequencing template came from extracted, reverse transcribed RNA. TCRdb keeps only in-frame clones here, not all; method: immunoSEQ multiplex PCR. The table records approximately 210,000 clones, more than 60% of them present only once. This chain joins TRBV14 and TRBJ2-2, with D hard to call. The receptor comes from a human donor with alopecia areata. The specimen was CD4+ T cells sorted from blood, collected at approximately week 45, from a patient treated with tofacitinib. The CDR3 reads CASSLRQNTGELFF. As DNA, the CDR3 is TGTGCCAGCAGCCTCCGACAGAACACCGGGGAGCTGTTTTTT.